This record concerns one T cell receptor (beta chain) sequence. The Seattle patients joined while their infection was active and were tracked longitudinally afterward. The CDR3 sequence is 13 residues long. V was cut by 3 bases and J by 5 bases, with 10 bases left in between. The sample originates from a study of blood T cell repertoires in COVID-19. About the research overall: Researchers got acute and convalescent COVID-19 samples from the United States, Italy and Spain. PBMCs, B-cell-depleted T cells, or T cells provided the cDNA or gDNA that made up the material.

Authors' methods: Amplification of reference gene primers provided the estimated nucleated cell counts. Some clones are missing from TCRdb's copy, which holds only in-frame ones; the method was immunoSEQ multiplex PCR. The V and J calls and clone size were taken over from that table, and D and trimming were inferred from the DNA. The sample lists around 300,000 clones; about 91% were seen once. This sequence joins TRBV12-3 or TRBV12-4 and TRBJ1-1, with D unresolved. The source material was peripheral blood. This TCR was recovered from a woman in her twenties or thirties with COVID-19, enrolled during active disease. The CDR3 region is CASSFEAGTEAFF. In DNA form, the CDR3 reads TGTGCCAGCAGTTTTGAGGCCGGGACTGAAGCTTTCTTT.